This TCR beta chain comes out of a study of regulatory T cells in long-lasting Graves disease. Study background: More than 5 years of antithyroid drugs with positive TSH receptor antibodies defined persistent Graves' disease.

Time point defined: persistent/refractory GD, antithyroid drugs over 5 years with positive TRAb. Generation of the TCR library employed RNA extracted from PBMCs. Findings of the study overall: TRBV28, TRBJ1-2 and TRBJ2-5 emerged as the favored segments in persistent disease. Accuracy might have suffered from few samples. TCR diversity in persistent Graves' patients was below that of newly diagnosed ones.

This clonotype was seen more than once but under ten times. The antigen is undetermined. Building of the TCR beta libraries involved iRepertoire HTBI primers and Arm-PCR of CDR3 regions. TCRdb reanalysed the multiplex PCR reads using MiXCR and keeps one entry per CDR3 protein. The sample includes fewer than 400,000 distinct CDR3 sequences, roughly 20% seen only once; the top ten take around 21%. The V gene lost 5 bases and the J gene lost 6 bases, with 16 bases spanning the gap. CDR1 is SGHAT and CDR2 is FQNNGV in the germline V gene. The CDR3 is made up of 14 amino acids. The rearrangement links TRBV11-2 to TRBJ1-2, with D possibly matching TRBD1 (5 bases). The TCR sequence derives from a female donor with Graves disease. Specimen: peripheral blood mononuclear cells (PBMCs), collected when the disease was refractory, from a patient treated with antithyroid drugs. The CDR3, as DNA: TGTGCCAGCAGCCGGGGTGGCAGGGTTGATGGCTACACCTTC. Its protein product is CASSRGGRVDGYTF.